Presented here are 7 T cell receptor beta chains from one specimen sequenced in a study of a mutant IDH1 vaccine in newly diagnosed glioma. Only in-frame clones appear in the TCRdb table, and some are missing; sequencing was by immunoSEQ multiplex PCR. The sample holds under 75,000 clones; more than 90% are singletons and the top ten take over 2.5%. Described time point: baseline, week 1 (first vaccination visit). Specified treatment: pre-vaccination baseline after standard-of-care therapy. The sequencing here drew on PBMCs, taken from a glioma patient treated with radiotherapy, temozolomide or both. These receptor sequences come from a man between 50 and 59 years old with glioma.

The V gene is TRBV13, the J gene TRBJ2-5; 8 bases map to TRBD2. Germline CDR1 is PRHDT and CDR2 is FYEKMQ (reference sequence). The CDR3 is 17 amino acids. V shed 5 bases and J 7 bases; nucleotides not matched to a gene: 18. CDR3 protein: CASSVNSRGGPFGTQYF. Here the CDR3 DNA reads TGTGCCAGCAGCGTTAACTCCCGGGGGGGACCATTCGGGACCCAGTACTTC.

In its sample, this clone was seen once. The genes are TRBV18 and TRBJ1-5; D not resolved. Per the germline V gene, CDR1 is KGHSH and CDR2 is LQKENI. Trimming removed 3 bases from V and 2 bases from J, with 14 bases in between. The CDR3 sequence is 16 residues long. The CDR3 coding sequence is TGTGCCAGCTCACCGCTCCCTAGCGGGGGCAATCAGCCCCAGCATTTT. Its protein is CASSPLPSGGNQPQHF.

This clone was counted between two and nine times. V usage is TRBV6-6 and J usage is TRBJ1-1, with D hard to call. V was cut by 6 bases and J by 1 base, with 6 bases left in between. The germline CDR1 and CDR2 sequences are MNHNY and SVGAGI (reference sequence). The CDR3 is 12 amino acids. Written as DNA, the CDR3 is TGTGCCAGCAGACACCCGAACACTGAAGCTTTCTTT. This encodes CASRHPNTEAFF.

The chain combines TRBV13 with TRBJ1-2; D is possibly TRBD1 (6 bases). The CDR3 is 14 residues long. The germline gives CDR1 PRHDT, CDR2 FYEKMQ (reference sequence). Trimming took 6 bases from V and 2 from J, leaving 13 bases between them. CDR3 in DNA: TGTGCCAGCAGACCCGGAGGGGGGAACTATGGCTACACCTTC. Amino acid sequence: CASRPGGGNYGYTF. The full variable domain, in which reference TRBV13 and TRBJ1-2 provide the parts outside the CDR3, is AAGVIQSPRHLIKEKRETATLKCYPIPRHDTVYWYQQGPGQDPQFLISFYEKMQSDKGSIPDRFSAQQFSDYHSELNMSSLELGDSALYFCASRPGGGNYGYTFGSGTRLTVV.

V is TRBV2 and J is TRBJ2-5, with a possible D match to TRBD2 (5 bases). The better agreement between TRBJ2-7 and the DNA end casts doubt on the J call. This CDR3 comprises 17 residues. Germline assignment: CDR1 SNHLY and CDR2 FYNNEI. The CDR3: CASSGTLGWTDTYEQYF. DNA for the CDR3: TGTGCCAGCAGTGGGACCCTAGGATGGACTGACACCTACGAGCAGTACTTC.

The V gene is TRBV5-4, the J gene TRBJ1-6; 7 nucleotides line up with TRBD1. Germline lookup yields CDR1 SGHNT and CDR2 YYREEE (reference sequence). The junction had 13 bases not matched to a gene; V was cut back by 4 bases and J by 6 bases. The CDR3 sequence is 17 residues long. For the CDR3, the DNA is TGTGCCAGCAGCCGCCCCGACTCGGGACAGTTTAATTCACCCCTCCACTTT. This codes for CASSRPDSGQFNSPLHF.

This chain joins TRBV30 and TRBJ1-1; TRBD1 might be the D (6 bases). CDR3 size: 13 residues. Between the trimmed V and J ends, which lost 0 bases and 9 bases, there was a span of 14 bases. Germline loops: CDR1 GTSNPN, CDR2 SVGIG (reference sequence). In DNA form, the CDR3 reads TGTGCCTGGAGTGTCAGTAGATGGGACAAAGCTTTCTTT. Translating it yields CAWSVSRWDKAFF.